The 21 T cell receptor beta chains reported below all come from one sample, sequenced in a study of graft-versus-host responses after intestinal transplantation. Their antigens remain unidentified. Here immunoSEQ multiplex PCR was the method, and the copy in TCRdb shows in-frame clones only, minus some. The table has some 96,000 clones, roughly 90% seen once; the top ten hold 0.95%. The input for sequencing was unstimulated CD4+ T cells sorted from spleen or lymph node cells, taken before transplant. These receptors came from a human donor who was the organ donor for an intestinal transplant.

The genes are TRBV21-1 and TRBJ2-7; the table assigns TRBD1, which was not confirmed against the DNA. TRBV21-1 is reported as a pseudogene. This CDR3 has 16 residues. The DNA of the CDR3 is TGTGCCAGCAGCAAAGTTAGGACAGACAGGTCCTACGAGCAGTACTTC. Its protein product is CASSKVRTDRSYEQYF.

Here the CDR3 DNA reads TGTGCCAGCAATGGTGGGACAGGACTTAATCAGCCCCAGCATTTT. Its protein product is CASNGGTGLNQPQHF. The chain carries TRBV6-1 and TRBJ1-5; TRBD1 matches at 8 bases. Per the germline V gene, CDR1 is MNHNS and CDR2 is SASEGT. CDR3 length: 15 residues. V shed 7 bases, J shed 4 bases, and the junction held 9 bases outside the gene matches.

CDR3 coding DNA: TGTGCCATCAGTGAGTCGGGCCCTACTGAAGCTTTCTTT. Amino acids: CAISESGPTEAFF. The chain couples TRBV10-3 to TRBJ1-1; no clear D gene. The CDR3 is 13 amino acids. Trimming took off 0 bases at V and 5 bases at J, with 7 bases between the two ends. Per germline, CDR1 ENHRY and CDR2 SYGVKD.

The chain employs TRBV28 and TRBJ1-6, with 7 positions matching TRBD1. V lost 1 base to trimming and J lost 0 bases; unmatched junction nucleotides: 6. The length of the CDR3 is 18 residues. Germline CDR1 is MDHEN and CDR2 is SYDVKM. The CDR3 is CASSLSKQGSSYNSPLHF. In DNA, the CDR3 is TGTGCCAGCAGTTTATCAAAACAGGGGAGCTCCTATAATTCACCCCTCCACTTT. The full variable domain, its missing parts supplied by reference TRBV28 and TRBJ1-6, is DVKVTQSSRYLVKRTGEKVFLECVQDMDHENMFWYRQDPGLGLRLIYFSYDVKMKEKGDIPEGYSVSREKKERFSLILESASTNQTSMYLCASSLSKQGSSYNSPLHFGNGTRLTVT.

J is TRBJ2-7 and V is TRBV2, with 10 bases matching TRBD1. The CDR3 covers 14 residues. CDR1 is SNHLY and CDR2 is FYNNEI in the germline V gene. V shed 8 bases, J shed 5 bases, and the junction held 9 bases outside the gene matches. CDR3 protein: CASHRDRGPDEQYF. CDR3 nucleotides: TGTGCCAGCCATCGGGACAGGGGACCGGACGAGCAGTACTTC.

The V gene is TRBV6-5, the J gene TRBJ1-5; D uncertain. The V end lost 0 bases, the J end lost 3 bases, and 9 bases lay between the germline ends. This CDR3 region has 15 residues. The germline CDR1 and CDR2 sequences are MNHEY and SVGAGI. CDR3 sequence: CASSYSFGANQPQHF. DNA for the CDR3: TGTGCCAGCAGTTACTCATTCGGAGCCAATCAGCCCCAGCATTTT.

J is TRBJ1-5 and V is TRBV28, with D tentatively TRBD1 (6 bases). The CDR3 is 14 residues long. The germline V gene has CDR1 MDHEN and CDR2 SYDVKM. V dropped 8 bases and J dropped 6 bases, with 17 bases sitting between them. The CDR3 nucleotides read TGTGCCAGCGTGAAGGGGGTATTCGGTCAGCCCCAGCATTTT. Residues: CASVKGVFGQPQHF.

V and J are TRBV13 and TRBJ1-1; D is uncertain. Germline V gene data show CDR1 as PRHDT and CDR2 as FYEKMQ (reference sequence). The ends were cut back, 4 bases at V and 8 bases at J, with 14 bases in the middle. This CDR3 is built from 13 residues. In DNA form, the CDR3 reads TGTGCCAGCAGCTCTCGGGCCTTCCTCGAAGCTTTCTTT. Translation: CASSSRAFLEAFF.

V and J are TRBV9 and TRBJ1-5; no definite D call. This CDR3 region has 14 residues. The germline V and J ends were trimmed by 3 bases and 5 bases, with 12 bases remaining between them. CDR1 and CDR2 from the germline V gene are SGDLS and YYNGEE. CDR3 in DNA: TGTGCCAGCAGCGGGGGAGGTCGGTATCAGCCCCAGCATTTT. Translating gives CASSGGGRYQPQHF.

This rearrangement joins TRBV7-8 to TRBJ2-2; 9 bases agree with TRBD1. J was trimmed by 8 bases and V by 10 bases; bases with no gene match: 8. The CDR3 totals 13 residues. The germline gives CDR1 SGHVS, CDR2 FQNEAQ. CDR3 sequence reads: CATGTGPSGELFF. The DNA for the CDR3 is TGTGCCACCGGGACAGGGCCTTCAGGGGAGCTGTTTTTT.

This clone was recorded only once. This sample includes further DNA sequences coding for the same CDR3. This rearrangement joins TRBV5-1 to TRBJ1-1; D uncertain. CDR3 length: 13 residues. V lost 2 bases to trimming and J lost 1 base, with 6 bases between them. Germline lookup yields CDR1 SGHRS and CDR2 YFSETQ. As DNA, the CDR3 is TGCGCCAGCAGCTTCCGGGAGAACACTGAAGCTTTCTTT. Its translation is CASSFRENTEAFF.

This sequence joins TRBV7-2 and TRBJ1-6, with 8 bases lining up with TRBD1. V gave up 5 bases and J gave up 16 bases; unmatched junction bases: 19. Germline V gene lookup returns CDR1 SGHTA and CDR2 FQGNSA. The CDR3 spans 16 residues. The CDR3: CASSPTTGQGRSLLHF. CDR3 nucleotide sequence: TGTGCCAGCAGCCCAACTACCGGACAGGGTCGTTCTTTACTCCACTTT.

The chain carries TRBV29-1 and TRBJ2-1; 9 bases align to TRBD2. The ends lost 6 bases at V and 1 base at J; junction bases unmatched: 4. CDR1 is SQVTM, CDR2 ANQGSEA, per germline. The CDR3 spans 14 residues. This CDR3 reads CSVRAGGSYNEQFF. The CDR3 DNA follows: TGCAGCGTCCGAGCGGGGGGATCCTACAATGAGCAGTTCTTC.

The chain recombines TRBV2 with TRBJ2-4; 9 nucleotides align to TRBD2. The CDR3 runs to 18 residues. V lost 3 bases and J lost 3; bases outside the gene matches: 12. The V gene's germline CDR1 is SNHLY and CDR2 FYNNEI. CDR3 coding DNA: TGTGCCAGCAGTGAGGCGGGGGGGCCAGGTGGGGTCAAAAACATTCAGTACTTC. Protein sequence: CASSEAGGPGGVKNIQYF.

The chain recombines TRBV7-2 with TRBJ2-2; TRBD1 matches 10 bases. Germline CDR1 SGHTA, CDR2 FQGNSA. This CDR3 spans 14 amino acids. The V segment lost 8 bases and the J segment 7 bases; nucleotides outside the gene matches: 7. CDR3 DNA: TGTGCCAGCTTAGGGACAGGGGTGATCGGGGAGCTGTTTTTT. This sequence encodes CASLGTGVIGELFF. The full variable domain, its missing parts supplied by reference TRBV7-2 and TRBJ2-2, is GAGVSQSPSNKVTEKGKDVELRCDPISGHTALYWYRQSLGQGLEFLIYFQGNSAPDKSGLPSDRFSAERTGGSVSTLTIQRTQQEDSAVYLCASLGTGVIGELFFGEGSRLTVL.

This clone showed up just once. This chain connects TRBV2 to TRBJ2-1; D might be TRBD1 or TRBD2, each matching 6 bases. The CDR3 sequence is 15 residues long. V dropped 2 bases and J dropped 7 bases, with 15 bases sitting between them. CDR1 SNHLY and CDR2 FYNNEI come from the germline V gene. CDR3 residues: CASSELTGARNEQFF. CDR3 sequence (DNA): TGTGCCAGCAGTGAATTGACGGGGGCCAGAAATGAGCAGTTCTTC.

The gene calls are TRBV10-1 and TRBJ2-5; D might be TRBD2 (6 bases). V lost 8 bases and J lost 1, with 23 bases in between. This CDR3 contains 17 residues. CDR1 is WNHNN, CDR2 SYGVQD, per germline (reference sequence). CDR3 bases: TGCGCCAGCCCCTGGGGGGTTCTGTTTCTTGTCCAAGAGACCCAGTACTTC. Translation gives CASPWGVLFLVQETQYF.

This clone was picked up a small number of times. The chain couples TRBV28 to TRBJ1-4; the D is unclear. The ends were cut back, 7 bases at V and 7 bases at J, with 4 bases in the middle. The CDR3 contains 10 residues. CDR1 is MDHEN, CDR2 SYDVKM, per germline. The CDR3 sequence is CASIGEKLFF. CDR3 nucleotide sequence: TGTGCCAGCATTGGTGAAAAACTGTTTTTT.

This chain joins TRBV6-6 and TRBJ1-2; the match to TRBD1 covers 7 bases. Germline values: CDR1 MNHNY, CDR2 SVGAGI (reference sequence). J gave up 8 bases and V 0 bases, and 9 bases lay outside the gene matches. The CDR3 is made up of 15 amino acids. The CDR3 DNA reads TGTGCCAGCAGTTACTCCCCCGAGGGGGCGGGGGGCTACACCTTC. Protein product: CASSYSPEGAGGYTF.

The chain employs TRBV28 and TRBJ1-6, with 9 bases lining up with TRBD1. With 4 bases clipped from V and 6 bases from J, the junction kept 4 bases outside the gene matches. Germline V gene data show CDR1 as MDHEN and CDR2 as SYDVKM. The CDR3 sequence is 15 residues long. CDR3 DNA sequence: TGTGCCAGCAGTTCCCCGGGACAGGGTAATTCACCCCTCCACTTT. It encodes CASSSPGQGNSPLHF.

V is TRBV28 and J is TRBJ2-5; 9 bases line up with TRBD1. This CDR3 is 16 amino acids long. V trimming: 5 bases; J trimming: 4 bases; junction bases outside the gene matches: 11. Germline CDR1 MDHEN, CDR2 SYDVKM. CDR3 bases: TGTGCCAGCAGTCCCCAGGGACAGGGCGGGGGAGAGACCCAGTACTTC. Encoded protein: CASSPQGQGGGETQYF. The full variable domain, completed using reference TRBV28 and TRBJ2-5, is DVKVTQSSRYLVKRTGEKVFLECVQDMDHENMFWYRQDPGLGLRLIYFSYDVKMKEKGDIPEGYSVSREKKERFSLILESASTNQTSMYLCASSPQGQGGGETQYFGPGTRLLVL.